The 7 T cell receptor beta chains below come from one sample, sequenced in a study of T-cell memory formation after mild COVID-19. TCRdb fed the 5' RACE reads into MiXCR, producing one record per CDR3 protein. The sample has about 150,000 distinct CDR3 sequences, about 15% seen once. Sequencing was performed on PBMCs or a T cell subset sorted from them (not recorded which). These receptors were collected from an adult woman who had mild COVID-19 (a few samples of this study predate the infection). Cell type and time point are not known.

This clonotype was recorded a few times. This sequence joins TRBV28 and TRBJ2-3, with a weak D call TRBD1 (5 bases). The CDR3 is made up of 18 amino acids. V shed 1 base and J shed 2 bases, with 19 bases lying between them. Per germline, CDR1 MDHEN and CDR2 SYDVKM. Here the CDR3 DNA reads TGTGCCAGCAGTTTATACCACAGGATCGGGCCCGTCACAGATACGCAGTATTTT. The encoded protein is CASSLYHRIGPVTDTQYF. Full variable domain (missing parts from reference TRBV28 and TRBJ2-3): DVKVTQSSRYLVKRTGEKVFLECVQDMDHENMFWYRQDPGLGLRLIYFSYDVKMKEKGDIPEGYSVSREKKERFSLILESASTNQTSMYLCASSLYHRIGPVTDTQYFGPGTRLTVL.

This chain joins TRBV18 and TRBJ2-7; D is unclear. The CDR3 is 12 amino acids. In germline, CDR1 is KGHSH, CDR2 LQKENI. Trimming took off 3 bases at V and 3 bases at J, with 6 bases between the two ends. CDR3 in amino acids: CASSPNGYEQYF. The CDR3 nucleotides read TGTGCCAGCTCACCGAACGGCTACGAGCAGTACTTC. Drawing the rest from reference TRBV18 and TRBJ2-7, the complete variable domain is NAGVMQNPRHLVRRRGQEARLRCSPMKGHSHVYWYRQLPEEGLKFMVYLQKENIIDESGMPKERFSAEFPKEGPSILRIQQVVRGDSAAYFCASSPNGYEQYFGPGTRLTVT.

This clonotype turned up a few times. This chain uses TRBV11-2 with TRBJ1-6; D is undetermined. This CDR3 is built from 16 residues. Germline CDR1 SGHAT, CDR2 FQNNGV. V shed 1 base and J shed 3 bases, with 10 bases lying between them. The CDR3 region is CASSLAATVYNSPLHF. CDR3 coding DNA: TGTGCCAGCAGCTTAGCAGCCACAGTCTATAATTCACCCCTCCACTTT.

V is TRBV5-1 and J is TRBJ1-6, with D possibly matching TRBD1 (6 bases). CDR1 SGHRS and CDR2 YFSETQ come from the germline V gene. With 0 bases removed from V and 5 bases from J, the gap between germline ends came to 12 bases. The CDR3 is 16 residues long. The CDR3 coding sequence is TGCGCCAGCAGCTTGGAAGGGGGAGTCGATAATTCACCCCTCCACTTT. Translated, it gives CASSLEGGVDNSPLHF.

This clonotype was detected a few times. CDR3 sequence (DNA): TGTGCCAGCAGTGAACAGGATACGCAGTATTTT. Translating it yields CASSEQDTQYF. The rearrangement uses TRBV2 and TRBJ2-3; D gene ambiguous. CDR3 length equals 11 residues. The V gene lost 2 bases and the J gene lost 6 bases, with 3 bases spanning the gap. From germline, CDR1 is SNHLY and CDR2 FYNNEI.

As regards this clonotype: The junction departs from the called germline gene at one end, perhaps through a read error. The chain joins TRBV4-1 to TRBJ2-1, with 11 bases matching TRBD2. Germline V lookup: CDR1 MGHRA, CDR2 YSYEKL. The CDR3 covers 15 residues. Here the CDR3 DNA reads TGCGCCAGCACCCAAGGCCGGACTAGCGGGAATGAGCAGTTCTTC. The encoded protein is CASTQGRTSGNEQFF.

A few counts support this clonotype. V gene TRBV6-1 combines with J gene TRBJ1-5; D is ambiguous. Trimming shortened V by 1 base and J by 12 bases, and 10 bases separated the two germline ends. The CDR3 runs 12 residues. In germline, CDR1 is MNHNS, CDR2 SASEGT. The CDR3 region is CASSEVRTFQHF. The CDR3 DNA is TGTGCCAGCAGTGAAGTCCGGACTTTCCAGCATTTT.